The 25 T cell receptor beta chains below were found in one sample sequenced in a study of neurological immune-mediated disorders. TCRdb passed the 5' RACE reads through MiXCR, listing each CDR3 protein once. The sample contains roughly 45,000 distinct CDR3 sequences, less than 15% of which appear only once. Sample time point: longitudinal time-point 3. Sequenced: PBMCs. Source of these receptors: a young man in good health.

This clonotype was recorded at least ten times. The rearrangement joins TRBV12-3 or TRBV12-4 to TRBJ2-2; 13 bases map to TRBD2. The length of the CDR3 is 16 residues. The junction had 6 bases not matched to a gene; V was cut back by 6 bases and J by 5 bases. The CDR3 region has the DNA TGTGCCAGCAGAAGGACTAGCGGGAGTCTGACCGGGGAGCTGTTTTTT. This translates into CASRRTSGSLTGELFF.

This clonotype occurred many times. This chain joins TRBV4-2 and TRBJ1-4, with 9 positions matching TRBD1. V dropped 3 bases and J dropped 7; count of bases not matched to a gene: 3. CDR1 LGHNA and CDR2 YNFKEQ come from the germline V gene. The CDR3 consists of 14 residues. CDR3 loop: CASSQTGGSEKLFF. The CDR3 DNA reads TGTGCCAGCAGCCAGACAGGGGGGAGTGAAAAACTGTTTTTT.

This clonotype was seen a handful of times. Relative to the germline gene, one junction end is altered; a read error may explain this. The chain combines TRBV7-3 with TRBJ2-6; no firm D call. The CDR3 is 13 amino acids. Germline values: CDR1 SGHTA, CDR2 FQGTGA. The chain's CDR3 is CASSLTVTEPLAF. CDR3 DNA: TGTGCCAGCAGCTTAACGGTGACGGAACCCCTGGCTTTC.

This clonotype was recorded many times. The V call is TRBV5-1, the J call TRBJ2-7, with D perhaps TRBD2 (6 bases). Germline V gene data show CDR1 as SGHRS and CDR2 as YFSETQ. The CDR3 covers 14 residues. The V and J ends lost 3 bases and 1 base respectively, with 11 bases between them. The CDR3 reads CASSSTGGSYEQYF. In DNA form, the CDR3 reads TGCGCCAGCAGCTCGACTGGGGGGTCCTACGAGCAGTACTTC.

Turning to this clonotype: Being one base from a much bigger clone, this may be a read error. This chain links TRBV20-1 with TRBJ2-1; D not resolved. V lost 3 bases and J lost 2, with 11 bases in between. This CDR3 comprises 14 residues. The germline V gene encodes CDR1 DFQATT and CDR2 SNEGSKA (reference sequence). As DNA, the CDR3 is TGCAGTGCTAGTGTGCGTTGGGCCTACAATGAGCAGTTCTTC. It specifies CSASVRWAYNEQFF.

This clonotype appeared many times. The CDR3 nucleotides read TGTGCCAGCAGCACGACTAGCGGGAGTTTGGACGAGCAGTACTTC. It translates to CASSTTSGSLDEQYF. The V gene is TRBV7-2, the J gene TRBJ2-7; 12 bases fit TRBD2. Trimming took 5 bases from V and 5 from J; bases not matched to a gene: 7. Germline V gene sequence: CDR1 SGHTA, CDR2 FQGNSA. The CDR3 totals 15 residues.

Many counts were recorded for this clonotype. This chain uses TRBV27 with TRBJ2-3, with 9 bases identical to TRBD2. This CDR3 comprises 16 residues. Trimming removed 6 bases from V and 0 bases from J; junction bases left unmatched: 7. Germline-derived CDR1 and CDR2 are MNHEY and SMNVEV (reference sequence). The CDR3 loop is CASRKNLAGSTDTQYF. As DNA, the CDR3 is TGTGCCAGCAGAAAAAATCTAGCGGGGAGCACAGATACGCAGTATTTT.

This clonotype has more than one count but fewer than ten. CDR3 region: CASSLAVWGAGELFF. CDR3 sequence (DNA): TGCGCCAGCAGCTTGGCGGTTTGGGGGGCCGGGGAGCTGTTTTTT. The V call is TRBV5-1, the J call TRBJ2-2; perhaps TRBD2 as D (6 bases). Trimming cost V 0 bases and J 6 bases, with 12 bases left between them. The CDR3 contains 15 residues. CDR1 is SGHRS and CDR2 is YFSETQ in the germline V gene.

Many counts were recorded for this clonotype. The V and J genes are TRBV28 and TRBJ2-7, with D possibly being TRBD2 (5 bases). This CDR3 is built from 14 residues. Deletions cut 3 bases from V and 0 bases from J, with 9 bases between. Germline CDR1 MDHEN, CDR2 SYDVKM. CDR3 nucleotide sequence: TGTGCCAGCAGTTTTCGGGGTTCCTCCTACGAGCAGTACTTC. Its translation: CASSFRGSSYEQYF.

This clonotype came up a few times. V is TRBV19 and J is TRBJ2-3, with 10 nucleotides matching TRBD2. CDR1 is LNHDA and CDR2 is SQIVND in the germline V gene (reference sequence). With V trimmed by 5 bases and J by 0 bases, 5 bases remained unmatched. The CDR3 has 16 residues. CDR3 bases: TGTGCCAGTAGTTACCTAGCGGGAGTGAGCACAGATACGCAGTATTTT. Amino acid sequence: CASSYLAGVSTDTQYF.

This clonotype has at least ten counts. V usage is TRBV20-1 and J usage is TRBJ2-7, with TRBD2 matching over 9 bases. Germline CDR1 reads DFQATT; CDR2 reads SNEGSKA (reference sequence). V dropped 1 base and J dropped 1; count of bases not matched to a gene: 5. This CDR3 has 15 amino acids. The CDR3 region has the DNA TGCAGTGCTAGAGTCGGGCGGGAGGGGTCCTACGAGCAGTACTTC. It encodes CSARVGREGSYEQYF.

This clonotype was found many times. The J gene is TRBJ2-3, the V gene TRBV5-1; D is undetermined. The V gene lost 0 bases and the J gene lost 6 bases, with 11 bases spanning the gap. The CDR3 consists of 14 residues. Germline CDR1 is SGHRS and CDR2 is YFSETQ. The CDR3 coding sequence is TGCGCCAGCAGCTTGGCTACGGGTGGGGATACGCAGTATTTT. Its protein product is CASSLATGGDTQYF.

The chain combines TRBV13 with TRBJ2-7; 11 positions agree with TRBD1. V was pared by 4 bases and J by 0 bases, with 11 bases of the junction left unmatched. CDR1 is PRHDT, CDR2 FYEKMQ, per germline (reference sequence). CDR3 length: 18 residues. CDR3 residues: CASSSGQGGIYGSYEQYF. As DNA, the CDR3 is TGTGCCAGCAGCTCGGGACAGGGGGGGATTTATGGCTCCTACGAGCAGTACTTC.

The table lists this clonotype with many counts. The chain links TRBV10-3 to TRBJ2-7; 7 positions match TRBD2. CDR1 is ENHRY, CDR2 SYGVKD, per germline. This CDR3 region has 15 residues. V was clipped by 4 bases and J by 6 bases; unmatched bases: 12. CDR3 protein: CAISALWEGGGEQYF. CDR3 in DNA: TGTGCCATCAGTGCCCTTTGGGAGGGTGGAGGCGAGCAGTACTTC.

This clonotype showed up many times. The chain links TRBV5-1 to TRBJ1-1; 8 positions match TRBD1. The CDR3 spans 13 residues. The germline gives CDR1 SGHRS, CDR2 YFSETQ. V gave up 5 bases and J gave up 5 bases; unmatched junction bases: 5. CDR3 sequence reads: CASRTGDRTEAFF. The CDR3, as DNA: TGCGCCAGCAGGACAGGGGATAGAACTGAAGCTTTCTTT.

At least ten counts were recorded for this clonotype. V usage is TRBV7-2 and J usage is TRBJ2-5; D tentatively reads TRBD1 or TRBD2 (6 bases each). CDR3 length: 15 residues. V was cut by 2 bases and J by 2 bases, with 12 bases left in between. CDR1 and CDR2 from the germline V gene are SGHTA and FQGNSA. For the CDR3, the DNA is TGTGCCAGCAGCTTACAGGGGAGGTATCAAGAGACCCAGTACTTC. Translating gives CASSLQGRYQETQYF.

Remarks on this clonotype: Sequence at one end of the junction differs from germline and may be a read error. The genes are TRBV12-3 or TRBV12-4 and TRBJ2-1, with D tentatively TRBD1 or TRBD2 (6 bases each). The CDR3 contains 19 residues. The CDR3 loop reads CASSSRQVGSTSSYNELFF. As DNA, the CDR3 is TGTGCCAGCAGCTCTCGACAGGTCGGGAGTACCAGCTCCTACAATGAGCTGTTCTTC.

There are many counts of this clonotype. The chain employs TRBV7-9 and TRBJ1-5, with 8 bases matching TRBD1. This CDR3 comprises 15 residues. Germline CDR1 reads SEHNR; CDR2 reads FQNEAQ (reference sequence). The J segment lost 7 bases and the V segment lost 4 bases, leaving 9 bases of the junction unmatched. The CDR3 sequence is CASSSGRDRKQPQHF. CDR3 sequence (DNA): TGTGCCAGCAGCTCCGGCCGGGACAGGAAGCAGCCCCAGCATTTT.

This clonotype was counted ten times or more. The CDR3 region has the DNA TGTGCCACCACCCTGGAGGGAACTGGGGCCAACGTCCTGACTTTC. It codes for CATTLEGTGANVLTF. The chain combines TRBV15 with TRBJ2-6; TRBD2 might be the D (6 bases). Germline V gene data show CDR1 as LNHNV and CDR2 as YYDKDF (reference sequence). Trimming removed 7 bases at V and 2 bases at J, with 12 bases between. The CDR3 length is 15 residues. Full variable domain (outside the CDR3, taken from reference TRBV15 and TRBJ2-6): DAMVIQNPRYQVTQFGKPVTLSCSQTLNHNVMYWYQQKSSQAPKLLFHYYDKDFNNEADTPDNFQSRRPNTSFCFLDIRSPGLGDTAMYLCATTLEGTGANVLTFGAGSRLTVL.

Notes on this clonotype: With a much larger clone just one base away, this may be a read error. The CDR3 protein is CASSLYQDRTSGRAGYEQFF. The CDR3 coding sequence is TGTGCCAGCAGTCTATATCAGGACCGGACTAGCGGGAGGGCTGGCTATGAGCAGTTCTTC. This chain joins TRBV28 and TRBJ2-1, with TRBD2 matching 15 bases. Germline V gives CDR1 MDHEN, CDR2 SYDVKM. The CDR3 loop spans 20 amino acids. V trimming: 5 bases; J trimming: 8 bases; junction bases outside the gene matches: 19.

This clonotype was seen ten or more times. CDR3 coding DNA: TGCAGTGCTAGATCCAGACTAGCGGGAGATGAGACCCAGTACTTC. Protein: CSARSRLAGDETQYF. The chain uses TRBV20-1 and TRBJ2-5, with TRBD2 matching 12 bases. The CDR3 loop spans 15 amino acids. V was pared by 2 bases and J by 5 bases, with 6 bases of the junction left unmatched. Germline V CDR1 and CDR2: DFQATT, SNEGSKA (reference sequence).

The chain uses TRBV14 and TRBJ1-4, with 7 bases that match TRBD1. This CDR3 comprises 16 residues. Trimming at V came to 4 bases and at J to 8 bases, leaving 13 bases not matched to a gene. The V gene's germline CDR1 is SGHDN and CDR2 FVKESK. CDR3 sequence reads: CASSLTGQVVWEKLFF. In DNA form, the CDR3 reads TGTGCCAGCAGCCTGACCGGACAGGTGGTTTGGGAAAAACTGTTTTTT.

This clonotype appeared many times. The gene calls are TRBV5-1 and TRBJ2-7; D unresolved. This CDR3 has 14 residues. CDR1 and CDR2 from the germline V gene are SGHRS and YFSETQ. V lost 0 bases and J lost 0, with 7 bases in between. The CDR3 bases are TGCGCCAGCAGCTTGGTGGTAGACTCCTACGAGCAGTACTTC. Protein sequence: CASSLVVDSYEQYF.

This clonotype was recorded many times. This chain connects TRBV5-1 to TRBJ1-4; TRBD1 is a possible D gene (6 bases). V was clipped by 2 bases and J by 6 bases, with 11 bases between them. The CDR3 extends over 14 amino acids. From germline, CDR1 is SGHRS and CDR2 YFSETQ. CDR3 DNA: TGCGCCAGCAGCTTTAGGGGGTATGATGAAAAACTGTTTTTT. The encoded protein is CASSFRGYDEKLFF.

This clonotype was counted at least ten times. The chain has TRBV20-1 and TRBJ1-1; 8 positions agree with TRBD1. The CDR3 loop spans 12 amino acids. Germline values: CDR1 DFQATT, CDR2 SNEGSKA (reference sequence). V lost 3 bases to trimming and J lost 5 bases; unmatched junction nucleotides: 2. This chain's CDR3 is CSARTGVTEAFF. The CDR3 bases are TGCAGTGCTAGGACAGGGGTAACTGAAGCTTTCTTT.